The clone carrying this TCR beta chain was seen at least ten times. What it binds is not known. The data were taken from a study of T-cell reconstitution after alpha-beta-depleted transplantation in children. Preparation of the TCRbeta library was carried out with unique molecular identifiers. Using its own MiXCR run on the PCR reads, TCRdb lists one record per CDR3 protein. The sample has about 280,000 distinct CDR3 sequences; roughly 11% are singletons. Looked up from germline, CDR1 is WSHSY and CDR2 is SAAADI. The germline V and J ends were trimmed by 4 bases and 0 bases, with 9 bases remaining between them. The CDR3 runs to 15 residues. Study outcomes and limitations: Surviving recipient T cells and thymic progenitors accounted for the high day-60 TCRbeta diversity observed in some patients. Expanded graft clones, several hundred of them, were reportedly the source of alpha-beta T cells about two months after transplant. From newly produced T cells came most of the T-cell counts and diversity one year after transplant.

The sequences come from peripheral blood, collected 180 days after TCRalphabeta/CD19-depleted stem cell transplant. The origin of this receptor is a male patient aged 2 to 10 who had a stem cell transplant for chronic granulomatous disease, so the T cells may come from the graft donor. This chain joins TRBV10-2 and TRBJ2-2; possible D gene TRBD2, 6 bases. The CDR3 loop is CASSASVANTGELFF. CDR3 DNA sequence: TGCGCCAGCAGTGCTAGCGTCGCGAACACCGGGGAGCTGTTTTTT.